The sequence of this TCR beta chain was determined in a study of response to subunit inactivated influenza vaccine. Findings and limits, study-wide: Authors suggested few new T cells are recruited by each seasonal influenza vaccination.

In regard to this clonotype: Its antigen is undetermined.

Via MiXCR, TCRdb re-called the RT-PCR reads, giving one row per CDR3 protein. The repertoire includes roughly 700,000 distinct CDR3 sequences, approximately 15% of them detected once, and around 6.5% sits in the top ten. The CDR3 extends over 17 amino acids. Germline-derived CDR1 and CDR2 are MNHEY and SVGEGT. Between the trimmed V and J ends, which lost 5 bases and 0 bases, there was a span of 19 bases. The clonotype comes from a man aged 50-60 years who received an inactivated influenza vaccine. Source: PBMCs from blood, taken approximately 15 days before vaccination. The chain joins TRBV6-2 or TRBV6-3 to TRBJ1-1, with D possibly matching TRBD1 (6 bases). The CDR3 coding sequence is TGTGCCAGCAGTCGGGGGGGGCAGCGCCCAATGAACACTGAAGCTTTCTTT. Encoded protein: CASSRGGQRPMNTEAFF.